The 32 T cell receptor beta chains in this list originate from one sample, sequenced in a study of T cell responses to AZD1222 COVID-19 vaccine. Here immunoSEQ multiplex PCR was the method, and the copy in TCRdb shows in-frame clones only, minus some. The sample contains 95,000 to 150,000 clones, 70% to 85% of which appear only once. Sequenced here: peripheral blood, sampled on day 0 of AZD1222 vaccination. The receptors derive from an adult in good health.

The chain combines TRBV27 with TRBJ1-4; 8 nucleotides agree with TRBD1. Trimming cost V 10 bases and J 8 bases; bases outside gene matches: 6. The germline gives CDR1 MNHEY, CDR2 SMNVEV (reference sequence). The CDR3 totals 12 residues. Here the CDR3 reads CATRQGNEKLFF. CDR3 coding DNA: TGTGCCACCCGACAGGGGAACGAAAAACTGTTTTTT. Together with reference TRBV27 and TRBJ1-4, the CDR3 gives the full variable domain: EAQVTQNPRYLITVTGKKLTVTCSQNMNHEYMSWYRQDPGLGLRQIYYSMNVEVTDKGDVPEGYKVSRKEKRNFPLILESPSPNQTSLYFCATRQGNEKLFFGSGTQLSVL.

The gene calls are TRBV6-5 and TRBJ1-2; possibly TRBD1 for D (5 bases). The CDR3 consists of 14 residues. Germline values: CDR1 MNHEY, CDR2 SVGAGI. V was shortened by 0 bases and J by 2 bases, with 7 bases between the two germline ends. CDR3 region: CASSYSRQNYGYTF. In DNA form, the CDR3 reads TGTGCCAGCAGTTACTCGCGACAGAACTATGGCTACACCTTC.

The gene calls are TRBV9 and TRBJ2-7; TRBD1 is a possible D gene (6 bases). V was clipped by 0 bases and J by 3 bases, with 13 bases between them. Germline V gene lookup returns CDR1 SGDLS and CDR2 YYNGEE. CDR3 length equals 15 residues. The chain's CDR3 is CASSVEGDGGYEQYF. DNA of the CDR3: TGTGCCAGCAGCGTAGAGGGGGATGGGGGCTACGAGCAGTACTTC.

The chain links TRBV3-1 (or the pseudogene TRBV3-2) to TRBJ2-1; D possibly uses TRBD1 or TRBD2 (5 bases each). The ends were cut back, 0 bases at V and 4 bases at J, with 10 bases in the middle. Germline V lookup: CDR1 LGHDT, CDR2 YNNKEL (reference sequence). The CDR3 consists of 15 residues. CDR3 protein: CASSQDWGIYNEQFF. As DNA, the CDR3 is TGTGCCAGCAGCCAAGATTGGGGGATTTACAATGAGCAGTTCTTC.

The chain employs TRBV28 and TRBJ2-2; D may match TRBD1 or TRBD2 (5 bases each). This CDR3 has 14 residues. The germline V and J ends were trimmed by 3 bases and 5 bases, with 10 bases remaining between them. CDR1 and CDR2 from the germline V gene are MDHEN and SYDVKM. Here the CDR3 DNA reads TGTGCCAGCAGTTTGGGTGAGGGGACCGGGGAGCTGTTTTTT. Residues: CASSLGEGTGELFF. Full variable domain (remainder filled in from reference TRBV28 and TRBJ2-2): DVKVTQSSRYLVKRTGEKVFLECVQDMDHENMFWYRQDPGLGLRLIYFSYDVKMKEKGDIPEGYSVSREKKERFSLILESASTNQTSMYLCASSLGEGTGELFFGEGSRLTVL.

The CDR3 bases are TGTGCCAGCAGCTTCAACCTGGGTACTGAAGCTTTCTTT. This sequence encodes CASSFNLGTEAFF. J is TRBJ1-1 and V is TRBV11-2; D is unresolved. From germline, CDR1 is SGHAT and CDR2 FQNNGV. The V end was cut by 3 bases, the J end by 5 bases, with 10 bases between. There are 13 residues in the CDR3.

Details on this clone: Other DNA sequences of this sample code for an identical CDR3. J is TRBJ1-2 and V is TRBV12-3 or TRBV12-4, with a tentative D call TRBD1 (6 bases). Trimming removed 6 bases from V and 4 bases from J, with 12 bases in between. CDR3 length: 13 amino acids. CDR3 sequence: CASSPDRIYGYTF. The CDR3 DNA reads TGTGCCAGCAGCCCGGACAGAATCTATGGCTACACCTTC.

The chain recombines TRBV3-1 (or the pseudogene TRBV3-2) with TRBJ1-2; no clear D gene. CDR3 length: 13 amino acids. V lost 4 bases and J 4 bases, leaving 10 bases between the germline ends. The germline V gene has CDR1 LGHDT and CDR2 YNNKEL (reference sequence). The CDR3 DNA reads TGTGCCAGCAGCCTTCTCCAGCGCTATGGCTACACCTTC. It encodes CASSLLQRYGYTF.

CDR3 region: CASSPGSGRLGEQYF. DNA for the CDR3: TGTGCCAGCAGTCCCGGCTCGGGACGGCTTGGGGAGCAGTACTTC. The chain uses TRBV6-5 and TRBJ2-7; the D gene could be TRBD1 or TRBD2 (5 bases each). This CDR3 has 15 amino acids. Germline loops: CDR1 MNHEY, CDR2 SVGAGI. V gave up 5 bases and J gave up 7 bases, with 21 bases separating them.

Concerning this clone itself: In the same sample, other DNA sequences code for this CDR3. V gene TRBV12-3 or TRBV12-4 combines with J gene TRBJ1-2; 7 nucleotides line up with TRBD1. The CDR3 covers 12 residues. V was clipped by 5 bases and J by 4 bases; unmatched bases: 1. CDR3 amino acids: CASSRTGYGYTF. CDR3 sequence (DNA): TGTGCCAGCAGTAGGACAGGCTATGGCTACACCTTC.

The chain has TRBV7-8 and TRBJ2-1; D gene uncertain. Germline V gene lookup returns CDR1 SGHVS and CDR2 FQNEAQ. V was trimmed by 5 bases and J by 3 bases, leaving 8 bases between them. This CDR3 has 13 amino acids. The CDR3 loop reads CASSPRIYNEQFF. The CDR3, as DNA: TGTGCCAGCAGCCCTAGGATCTACAATGAGCAGTTCTTC.

The chain links TRBV28 to TRBJ1-5, with a possible D match to TRBD1 (5 bases). The CDR3 contains 13 residues. V lost 1 base to trimming and J lost 7 bases, with 8 bases between them. CDR1 and CDR2 from the germline V gene are MDHEN and SYDVKM. DNA of the CDR3: TGTGCCAGCAGTTTATCAGGGAACCAGCCCCAGCATTTT. Protein sequence: CASSLSGNQPQHF.

This clone was detected once. The rearrangement uses TRBV9 and TRBJ2-3; D gene ambiguous. The CDR3 contains 13 residues. CDR1 is SGDLS, CDR2 YYNGEE, per germline. Trimming took off 3 bases at V and 6 bases at J, with 11 bases between the two ends. The CDR3 nucleotides read TGTGCCAGCAGCGCCCGGTCCTCCGATACGCAGTATTTT. Amino acids: CASSARSSDTQYF. Combining the CDR3 with reference TRBV9 and TRBJ2-3 gives the whole variable domain DSGVTQTPKHLITATGQRVTLRCSPRSGDLSVYWYQQSLDQGLQFLIQYYNGEERAKGNILERFSAQQFPDLHSELNLSSLELGDSALYFCASSARSSDTQYFGPGTRLTVL.

V and J are TRBV5-8 and TRBJ2-1; D might be TRBD1 (6 bases). CDR3 length equals 14 residues. The germline gives CDR1 SGHTS, CDR2 YDEGEE. Trimming stripped 9 bases from V and 2 bases from J, with 15 bases between. The CDR3 loop is CATPEGGTYNEQFF. The CDR3 DNA reads as TGTGCCACCCCGGAAGGGGGAACCTACAATGAGCAGTTCTTC.

The rearrangement joins TRBV7-2 to TRBJ1-6, with 9 bases identical to TRBD1. The CDR3 is 16 residues long. CDR1 is SGHTA and CDR2 is FQGNSA in the germline V gene. J gave up 14 bases and V 3 bases, and 14 bases lay outside the gene matches. As DNA, the CDR3 is TGTGCCAGCAGCTTCGTTCGCGGGACAGGGAGCCCTTCCCTCCACTTT. Protein product: CASSFVRGTGSPSLHF. The complete variable domain, with remaining parts taken from reference TRBV7-2 and TRBJ1-6, reads GAGVSQSPSNKVTEKGKDVELRCDPISGHTALYWYRQSLGQGLEFLIYFQGNSAPDKSGLPSDRFSAERTGGSVSTLTIQRTQQEDSAVYLCASSFVRGTGSPSLHFGNGTRLTVT.

CDR3 in DNA: TGTGCCAGCGGACTGGACAGCAATCAGCCCCAGCATTTT. Its protein is CASGLDSNQPQHF. The chain couples TRBV7-2 to TRBJ1-5; D remains unclear. This CDR3 is built from 13 residues. Trimming pared 8 bases from V and 1 base from J, leaving 9 bases between. In germline, CDR1 is SGHTA, CDR2 FQGNSA.

The chain uses TRBV2 and TRBJ1-6; a possible D gene is TRBD1 (5 bases). The V gene lost 8 bases and the J gene lost 7 bases, with 12 bases spanning the gap. This CDR3 is 13 amino acids long. The germline gives CDR1 SNHLY, CDR2 FYNNEI. CDR3 in DNA: TGTGCCAGCCGTGGGGGTGGGAATTCACCCCTCCACTTT. It is translated as CASRGGGNSPLHF.

This clone was found many times. The chain couples TRBV27 to TRBJ2-1, with 7 bases identical to TRBD1. After removal of 5 bases from V and 2 bases from J, the junction contained 3 bases not matched to a gene. The V gene's germline CDR1 is MNHEY and CDR2 SMNVEV (reference sequence). CDR3 length: 14 residues. CDR3 bases: TGTGCCAGCAGTCGAACAGGGGCCTACAATGAGCAGTTCTTC. Translated, it gives CASSRTGAYNEQFF.

This sequence joins TRBV18 and TRBJ1-2; 7 nucleotides align to TRBD1. The length of the CDR3 is 18 residues. In germline, CDR1 is KGHSH, CDR2 LQKENI. Trimming at V came to 2 bases and at J to 2 bases, leaving 14 bases not matched to a gene. Written as DNA, the CDR3 is TGTGCCAGCTCACCAATGGGGGTAACAGGGGACCAGAACTATGGCTACACCTTC. This encodes CASSPMGVTGDQNYGYTF.

The V gene is TRBV30, the J gene TRBJ1-2; 9 bases map to TRBD1. The J segment lost 8 bases and the V segment lost 3 bases, leaving 7 bases of the junction unmatched. The length of the CDR3 is 13 residues. Germline V gives CDR1 GTSNPN, CDR2 SVGIG (reference sequence). The CDR3 DNA is TGTGCCTGGAGAAGCGGGACAGGGCCGGGCTACACCTTC. It is translated as CAWRSGTGPGYTF.

The chain links TRBV28 to TRBJ2-6, with D uncertain. V was pared by 3 bases and J by 2 bases, with 20 bases between. The CDR3 sequence is 19 residues long. Germline CDR1 and CDR2: MDHEN and SYDVKM. CDR3 loop: CASSFRQGPAQTGANVLTF. DNA of the CDR3: TGTGCCAGCAGTTTTAGACAAGGGCCTGCCCAAACTGGGGCCAACGTCCTGACTTTC.

The rearrangement uses TRBV3-1 (or the pseudogene TRBV3-2) and TRBJ2-1; 12 bases align to TRBD2. Germline lookup yields CDR1 LGHDT and CDR2 YNNKEL (reference sequence). Trimming removed 3 bases from V and 8 bases from J; junction bases left unmatched: 5. This CDR3 is built from 15 residues. This CDR3 is CASSHPSGGGYEQFF. The CDR3 DNA sequence: TGTGCCAGCAGCCATCCTAGCGGGGGGGGGTATGAGCAGTTCTTC.

This chain links TRBV9 with TRBJ1-2; weak D call: TRBD1 (5 bases). Looked up from germline, CDR1 is SGDLS and CDR2 is YYNGEE. The CDR3 is 14 residues long. The ends were cut back, 2 bases at V and 2 bases at J, with 10 bases in the middle. CDR3 protein: CASSVGTANYGYTF. The CDR3 nucleotides are TGTGCCAGCAGCGTTGGGACCGCGAACTATGGCTACACCTTC.

The chain uses TRBV2 and TRBJ2-1, with TRBD1 matching over 9 bases. V shed 5 bases and J 5 bases; nucleotides not matched to a gene: 7. Looked up from germline, CDR1 is SNHLY and CDR2 is FYNNEI. The CDR3 is made up of 15 amino acids. Written as DNA, the CDR3 is TGTGCCAGCAGTCGCAGGGGACAGGGAAACAATGAGCAGTTCTTC. Protein product: CASSRRGQGNNEQFF.

The V call is TRBV6-1, the J call TRBJ2-1, with D possibly being TRBD2 (5 bases). Trimming left V 0 bases short and J 3 bases short, with 9 bases between. Germline values: CDR1 MNHNS, CDR2 SASEGT. The CDR3 has 15 residues. In DNA, the CDR3 is TGTGCCAGCAGTGAAGCGCAAGACTACTACAATGAGCAGTTCTTC. Amino acids: CASSEAQDYYNEQFF.

This clone appeared once. The V and J genes are TRBV4-1 and TRBJ1-3; tentative D call: TRBD1 (6 bases). Looked up from germline, CDR1 is MGHRA and CDR2 is YSYEKL. This CDR3 has 14 residues. The ends were cut back, 4 bases at V and 8 bases at J, with 15 bases in the middle. The CDR3 sequence: CASSPNLQGYTIYF. The CDR3 DNA sequence: TGCGCCAGCAGCCCCAATCTACAGGGTTACACCATATATTTT.

The chain is built from TRBV5-4 and TRBJ2-7; D is perhaps TRBD2 (6 bases). V was clipped by 0 bases and J by 2 bases, with 24 bases between them. CDR1 SGHNT and CDR2 YYREEE come from the germline V gene (reference sequence). The CDR3 spans 19 residues. The CDR3 DNA is TGTGCCAGCAGCTTGGATTACTCCGGGGGAACAGGCCTTACCTACGAGCAGTACTTC. This gives the protein CASSLDYSGGTGLTYEQYF.

CDR3 region: CASSGPSGANVLTF. CDR3 DNA: TGTGCCAGCAGCGGGCCAAGCGGGGCCAACGTCCTGACTTTC. V is TRBV7-9 and J is TRBJ2-6; D gene unclear. The germline CDR1 and CDR2 sequences are SEHNR and FQNEAQ (reference sequence). V gave up 5 bases and J gave up 4 bases, with 9 bases separating them. The CDR3 has 14 amino acids.

This chain uses TRBV4-2 with TRBJ2-7; D is tentatively TRBD1 or TRBD2 (6 bases each). CDR1 and CDR2 (germline): LGHNA, YNFKEQ. This CDR3 spans 16 amino acids. V dropped 0 bases and J dropped 3 bases, with 15 bases sitting between them. CDR3 loop: CASSQDGSGANYEQYF. For the CDR3, the DNA is TGTGCCAGCAGCCAAGACGGGTCGGGGGCCAACTACGAGCAGTACTTC.

The J gene is TRBJ1-1, the V gene TRBV29-1; the D gene is possibly TRBD1 (5 bases). The germline gives CDR1 SQVTM, CDR2 ANQGSEA. There are 15 residues in the CDR3. Between the trimmed V and J ends, which lost 1 base and 1 base, there was a span of 13 bases. The CDR3 DNA reads TGCAGCGTTGAAGGGACCGGGACCACGAACACTGAAGCTTTCTTT. This translates into CSVEGTGTTNTEAFF.

V gene TRBV24-1 combines with J gene TRBJ2-2, with TRBD1 identical over 8 bases. Germline loops: CDR1 KGHDR, CDR2 SFDVKD. V lost 3 bases, J lost 6 bases, and 8 bases stayed unmatched. The CDR3 contains 16 residues. CDR3 sequence: CATSDLGQGWAGELFF. The DNA of the CDR3 is TGTGCCACCAGTGATCTCGGACAGGGATGGGCCGGGGAGCTGTTTTTT.

The J gene is TRBJ1-3, the V gene TRBV4-1, with D tentatively TRBD1 (5 bases). The V gene lost 0 bases and the J gene lost 7 bases, with 13 bases spanning the gap. Germline CDR1 reads MGHRA; CDR2 reads YSYEKL. The CDR3 runs to 15 residues. CDR3 residues: CASSQDFGAGNTIYF. The CDR3 coding sequence is TGCGCCAGCAGCCAAGATTTCGGGGCGGGGAACACCATATATTTT.